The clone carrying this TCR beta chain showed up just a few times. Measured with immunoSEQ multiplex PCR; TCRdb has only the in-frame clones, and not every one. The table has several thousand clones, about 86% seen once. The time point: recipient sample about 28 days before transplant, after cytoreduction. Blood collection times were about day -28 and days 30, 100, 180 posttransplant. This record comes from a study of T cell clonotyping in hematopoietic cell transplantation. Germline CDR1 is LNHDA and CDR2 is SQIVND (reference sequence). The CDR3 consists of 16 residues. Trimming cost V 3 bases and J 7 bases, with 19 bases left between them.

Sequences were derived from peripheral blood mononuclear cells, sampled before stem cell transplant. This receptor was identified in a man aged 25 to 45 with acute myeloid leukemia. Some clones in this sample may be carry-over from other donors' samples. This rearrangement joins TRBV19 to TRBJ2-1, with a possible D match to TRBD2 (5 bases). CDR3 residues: CASSIRPAVRGNEQFF. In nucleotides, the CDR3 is TGTGCCAGTAGTATCCGCCCGGCGGTTAGAGGGAATGAGCAGTTCTTC.